A selection of T cell receptor beta chains follows, all from one sample in a study of blood T cell repertoires in COVID-19. Clones were sequenced by immunoSEQ multiplex PCR, and TCRdb holds only the in-frame ones, with some missing. The sample gives roughly 430,000 clones, roughly 90% of which show up once; approximately 2.1% is in the top ten. Sequenced sample: PBMCs or T cells enriched from blood (not recorded which). Source of these receptors: a woman in her thirties or forties with acute COVID-19. The CDR3 runs from the conserved cysteine through the conserved F or W. D genes are given only for firm matches. The listing skips clone size in some rows; elsewhere it reads once, few, many or a size class.

V gene	J gene	D gene	clone size	CDR3 protein	CDR3 DNA
TRBV6-5	TRBJ2-7	TRBD1	.	CASGDREQYF	TGTGCCAGCGGGGACAGGGAGCAGTACTTC
TRBV19	TRBJ2-7	TRBD1	.	CASSIGTGGKQYF	TGTGCCAGTAGTATAGGCACAGGGGGAAAGCAGTACTTC
TRBV29-1	TRBJ1-5	.	.	CSATEGNQPQHF	TGCAGCGCCACGGAGGGAAATCAGCCCCAGCATTTT
TRBV27	TRBJ2-3	TRBD1	.	CASRRTRQGGKTDTQYF	TGTGCCAGCAGACGAACTCGACAGGGGGGAAAAACAGATACGCAGTATTTT
TRBV10-3	TRBJ1-3	TRBD1	.	CAISGGTGEGNTIYF	TGTGCCATCAGTGGAGGGACAGGAGAGGGAAACACCATATATTTT
TRBV6-5	TRBJ1-2	.	.	CASTNGGPYGYTF	TGTGCCAGCACCAACGGGGGGCCCTATGGCTACACCTTC
TRBV18	TRBJ2-3	.	.	CASSPDELLDWADTQYF	TGTGCCAGCTCACCCGACGAGCTCTTAGACTGGGCAGATACGCAGTATTTT
TRBV29-1	TRBJ1-1	TRBD1	once	CSDGGTGDTNTEAFF	TGCAGCGATGGGGGGACAGGGGACACGAACACTGAAGCTTTCTTT
TRBV6-4	TRBJ2-2	.	once	CASSEAGDTGELFF	TGTGCCAGCAGTGAGGCAGGCGACACCGGGGAGCTGTTTTTT
TRBV4-1	TRBJ1-1	.	few	CASSQEARSLNTEAFF	TGCGCCAGCAGCCAAGAGGCCAGATCCCTGAACACTGAAGCTTTCTTT
TRBV11-2	TRBJ1-3	.	.	CASSPWAGILSGNTIYF	TGTGCCAGCAGCCCTTGGGCCGGGATACTCTCTGGAAACACCATATATTTT
TRBV18	TRBJ2-5	TRBD2	.	CASSPGLALQETQYF	TGTGCCAGCTCACCGGGACTAGCGCTACAAGAGACCCAGTACTTC
TRBV23-1	TRBJ1-4	.	.	CASSHRGVEKLFF	TGCGCCAGCAGTCACCGGGGGGTCGAAAAACTGTTTTTT
TRBV5-1	TRBJ2-3	TRBD2	once	CASSLGGLAGFTDTQYF	TGCGCCAGCAGCTTGGGGGGACTAGCGGGGTTCACAGATACGCAGTATTTT
TRBV18	TRBJ2-7	TRBD1	.	CASSPRQGVVDEQYF	TGTGCCAGCTCACCCCGACAGGGGGTGGTCGACGAGCAGTACTTC
TRBV18	TRBJ2-5	TRBD1	.	CASSPNVGGYQETQYF	TGTGCCAGCTCACCAAATGTAGGGGGCTACCAAGAGACCCAGTACTTC
TRBV7-9	TRBJ2-5	TRBD1	.	CASSSTPGQAIRETQYF	TGTGCCAGCAGTTCGACCCCGGGACAGGCGATTAGGGAGACCCAGTACTTC
TRBV11-2	TRBJ1-5	.	.	CASSLDHNQPQHF	TGTGCCAGCAGCTTAGATCATAATCAGCCCCAGCATTTT
TRBV19	TRBJ1-2	TRBD1	.	CASSRDRGRRGYTF	TGTGCCAGTAGTAGGGACAGGGGGCGCCGGGGCTACACCTTC
TRBV30	TRBJ1-1	.	.	CAWQTAMNTEAFF	TGTGCCTGGCAGACAGCTATGAACACTGAAGCTTTCTTT
TRBV4-2	TRBJ2-5	TRBD1	.	CASSLAGTGGGETQYF	TGTGCCAGCAGCCTAGCCGGGACAGGGGGCGGAGAGACCCAGTACTTC
TRBV12-5	TRBJ2-5	.	once	CASGLVRDGVRTTQETQYF	TGTGCTAGTGGTTTGGTAAGAGATGGCGTTCGGACAACACAAGAGACCCAGTACTTC